This T cell receptor beta chain was recorded in a study of blood T cell repertoires in COVID-19. At the level of the study: Nucleic acid was either cDNA or gDNA, and it came from T cells, B-cell-depleted T cells, or PBMCs.

Sequenced by immunoSEQ multiplex PCR; TCRdb stores in-frame clones only, minus some. The repertoire includes about 350,000 clones, roughly 90% of them detected once, and 3% to 4.5% sits in the top ten. Source material: peripheral blood. The receptor comes from a woman aged 55 to 70 with COVID-19, enrolled during active disease.

This CDR3 is CATNSAGVHGYTF. The CDR3 DNA reads TGTGCCACTAATTCGGCGGGTGTGCATGGCTACACCTTC. The rearrangement uses TRBV2 and TRBJ1-2; D gene unclear. Germline lookup yields CDR1 SNHLY and CDR2 FYNNEI. V lost 10 bases and J 6 bases, leaving 18 bases between the germline ends. The CDR3 contains 13 residues.